The sequence of this T cell receptor beta chain was determined in a study of T cells after yellow fever vaccination. This clonotype was detected only a few times. CDR3 length: 13 amino acids. The germline CDR1 and CDR2 sequences are DFQATT and SNEGSKA (reference sequence). The V gene end was trimmed by 5 bases and the J gene end by 2 bases; junction bases not matched to a gene: 4. TCRdb reprocessed the 5' RACE reads with MiXCR, giving one entry per CDR3 protein. Among some 200,000 distinct CDR3 sequences listed, under 3.5% were seen once. This TCR was sampled from a young man who received the YFV17D yellow fever vaccine. The gene calls are TRBV20-1 and TRBJ2-3; TRBD2 matches at 7 bases. Sequencing was performed on CD4+ T cells sorted from PBMCs, taken 10 days after the yellow fever booster vaccination. CDR3 DNA sequence: TGCAGTGCTTGGGACTACTCCACAGATACGCAGTATTTT. Residues: CSAWDYSTDTQYF.